A selection of T cell receptor beta chains follows, all from one sample in a study of T cells in Graves' hyperthyroidism and ophthalmopathy. MiXCR, run by TCRdb on the multiplex PCR reads, gives a single entry per CDR3 protein. This sample has hundreds of thousands of distinct CDR3 sequences, with roughly 15% found just once. The sample taken for sequencing was blood. The receptors here all came from a woman younger than 35 with Graves' hyperthyroidism. The conserved cysteine and the conserved F or W are not part of the CDR3 here. The D gene is left open where the match is weak.

ASQTGYYGYT | . | TRBJ1-2 | TRBV2
ASSDRHLEGTDTQY | . | TRBJ2-3 | TRBV25-1
SASIVSTDTQY | . | TRBJ2-3 | TRBV20-1
SARNAKESGEKLF | . | TRBJ1-4 | TRBV20-1
ASTRGRGDTEAF | . | TRBJ1-1 | TRBV7-9
SPRQGAGGSSYNEQF | TRBD1 | TRBJ2-1 | TRBV29-1
ASRLSPATTNEKLF | . | TRBJ1-4 | TRBV2
ASSRAGPMSTDTQY | . | TRBJ2-3 | TRBV19
ASSLEATAYEQY | . | TRBJ2-7 | TRBV11-2
SVADGNTIY | . | TRBJ1-3 | TRBV29-1
SAQKPLTYEQY | . | TRBJ2-7 | TRBV20-1
ASSSQTGVFHEQY | TRBD1 | TRBJ2-7 | TRBV7-9
ASSQDFGETQY | . | TRBJ2-5 | TRBV4-3
ATSDLGIGGGNEQF | TRBD2 | TRBJ2-1 | TRBV24-1
ASSTPGQGRNEQF | TRBD1 | TRBJ2-1 | TRBV28
ASSLMPGPGNTIY | . | TRBJ1-3 | TRBV7-3
SASGGLRGRDTEAF | . | TRBJ1-1 | TRBV29-1
ASSMGVGVGTGELF | . | TRBJ2-2 | TRBV28
SARDQREGDTGELF | TRBD2 | TRBJ2-2 | TRBV20-1